The clone carrying this T cell receptor beta chain was counted between two and nine times. Its antigen is currently unknown. These data originate in a study of post-analysis software for immune sequencing data. In the study overall: Relapsing-remitting, secondary progressive and progressive-relapsing forms of multiple sclerosis all featured among disease courses.

General observations from the study: Patients used about 5 TRBV segments, including TRBV5-6, TRBV5-1 and TRBV20-1, more often than controls. Versus controls, multiple sclerosis patients showed significantly lower diversity (normalized Chao1).

Each TCR beta cDNA library carried unique molecular identifiers. TCRdb ran MiXCR on the PCR reads and lists one entry per CDR3 protein. The repertoire has hundreds of thousands of distinct CDR3 sequences, 44% of them found once; the top ten carry 1.5% to 2%. CDR3 length equals 17 residues. Germline V gene data show CDR1 as SGHNT and CDR2 as YENEEA. After removal of 4 bases from V and 0 bases from J, the junction contained 6 bases not matched to a gene. The sequenced sample was blood. The chain employs TRBV11-3 and TRBJ2-6, with 7 bases that match TRBD1. The clonotype comes from a girl aged 5-17 years with multiple sclerosis. This CDR3 is CASSSTGANSGANVLTF. In DNA, the CDR3 is TGTGCCAGCAGCTCTACAGGGGCGAACTCTGGGGCCAACGTCCTGACTTTC.